This T cell receptor (beta chain) is from a study of blood T cell repertoires in COVID-19. Per the authors' pipeline: Amplifying reference gene primers gave estimates of nucleated cell counts. Using immunoSEQ multiplex PCR, the repertoire was profiled, and TCRdb retains in-frame clones only, with some absent. That table supplies the V and J calls and clone size; D and trimming were determined from the DNA. The sample carries tens of thousands of clones, around 92% recorded once. The V and J ends lost 3 bases and 2 bases respectively, with 10 bases between them. Looked up from germline, CDR1 is LNHDA and CDR2 is SQIVND (reference sequence). The CDR3 sequence is 14 residues long.

This receptor was taken from a human donor with active COVID-19. The donor label of this sample is uncertain. The rearrangement joins TRBV19 to TRBJ1-2; a possible D gene is TRBD1 (6 bases). The sequenced sample was peripheral blood. Here the CDR3 DNA reads TGTGCCAGTAGTATTATAAGGGGGAACTATGGCTACACCTTC. It codes for CASSIIRGNYGYTF.